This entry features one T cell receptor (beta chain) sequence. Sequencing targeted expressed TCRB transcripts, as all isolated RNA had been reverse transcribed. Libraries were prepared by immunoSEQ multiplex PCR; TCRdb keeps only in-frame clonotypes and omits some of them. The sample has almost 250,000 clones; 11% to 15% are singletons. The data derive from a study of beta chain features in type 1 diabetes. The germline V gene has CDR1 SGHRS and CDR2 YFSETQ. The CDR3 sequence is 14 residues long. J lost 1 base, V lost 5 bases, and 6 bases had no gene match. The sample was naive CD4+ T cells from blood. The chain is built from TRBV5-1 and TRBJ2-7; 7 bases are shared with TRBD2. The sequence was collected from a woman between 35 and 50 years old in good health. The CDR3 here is CASSRRGDSYEQYF. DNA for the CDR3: TGCGCCAGCAGTCGCCGGGGGGATTCCTACGAGCAGTACTTC.